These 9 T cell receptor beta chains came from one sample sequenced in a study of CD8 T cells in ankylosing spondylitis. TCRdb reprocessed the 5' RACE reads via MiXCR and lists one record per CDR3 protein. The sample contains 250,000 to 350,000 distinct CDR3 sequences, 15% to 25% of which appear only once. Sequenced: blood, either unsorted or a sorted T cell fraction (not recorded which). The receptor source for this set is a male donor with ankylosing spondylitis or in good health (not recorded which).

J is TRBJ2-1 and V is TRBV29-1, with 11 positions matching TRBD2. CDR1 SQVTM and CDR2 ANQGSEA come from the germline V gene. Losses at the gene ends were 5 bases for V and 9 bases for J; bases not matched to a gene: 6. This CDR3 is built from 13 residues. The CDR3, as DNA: TGCAGCGTTTTTAGCGGGGGGGAGGGTGAGCAGTTCTTC. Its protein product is CSVFSGGEGEQFF.

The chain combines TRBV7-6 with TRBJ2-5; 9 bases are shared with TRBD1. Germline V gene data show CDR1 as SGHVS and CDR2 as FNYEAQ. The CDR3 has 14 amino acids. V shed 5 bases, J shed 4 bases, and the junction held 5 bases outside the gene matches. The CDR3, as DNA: TGTGCCAGCAGCCAGGGACAGGGACGAGAGACCCAGTACTTC. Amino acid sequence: CASSQGQGRETQYF.

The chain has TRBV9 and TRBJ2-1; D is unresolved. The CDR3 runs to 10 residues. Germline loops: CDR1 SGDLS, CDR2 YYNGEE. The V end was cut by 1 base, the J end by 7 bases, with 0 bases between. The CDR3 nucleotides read TGTGCCAGCAGCGTAAATGAGCAGTTCTTC. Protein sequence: CASSVNEQFF.

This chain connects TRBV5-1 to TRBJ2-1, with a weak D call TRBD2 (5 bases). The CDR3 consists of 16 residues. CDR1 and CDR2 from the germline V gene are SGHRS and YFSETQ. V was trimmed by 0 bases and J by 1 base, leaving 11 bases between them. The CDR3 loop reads CASSLVASSSYNEQFF. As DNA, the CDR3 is TGCGCCAGCAGCTTGGTTGCTAGCTCGTCCTACAATGAGCAGTTCTTC.

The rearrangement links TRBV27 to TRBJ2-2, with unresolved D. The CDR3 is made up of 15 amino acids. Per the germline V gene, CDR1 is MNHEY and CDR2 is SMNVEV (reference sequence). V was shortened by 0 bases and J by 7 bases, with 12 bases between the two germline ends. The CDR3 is CASSLSSMVVGELFF. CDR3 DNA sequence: TGTGCCAGCAGTTTATCGTCGATGGTAGTCGGGGAGCTGTTTTTT.

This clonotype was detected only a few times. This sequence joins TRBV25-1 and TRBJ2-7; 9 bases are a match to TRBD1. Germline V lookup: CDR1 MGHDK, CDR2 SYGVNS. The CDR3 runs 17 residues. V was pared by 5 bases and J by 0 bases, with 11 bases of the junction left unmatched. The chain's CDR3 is CASSHIPGTGLSYEQYV. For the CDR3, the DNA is TGTGCCAGCAGTCATATACCCGGGACAGGGCTCTCCTACGAGCAGTACGTC.

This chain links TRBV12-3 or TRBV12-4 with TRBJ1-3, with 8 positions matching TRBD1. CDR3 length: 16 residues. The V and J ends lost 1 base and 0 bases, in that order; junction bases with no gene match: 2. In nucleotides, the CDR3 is TGTGCCAGCAGTTTAGGGGGACAGGTCTCTGGAAACACCATATATTTT. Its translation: CASSLGGQVSGNTIYF.

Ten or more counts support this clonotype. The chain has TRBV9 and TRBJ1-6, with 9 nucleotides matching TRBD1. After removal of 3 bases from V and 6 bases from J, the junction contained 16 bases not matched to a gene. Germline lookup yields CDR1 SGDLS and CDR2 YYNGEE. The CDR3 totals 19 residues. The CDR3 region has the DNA TGTGCCAGCAGCGCGACAGGGGGAGAGCGTGGATTCCCTAATTCACCCCTCCACTTT. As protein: CASSATGGERGFPNSPLHF.

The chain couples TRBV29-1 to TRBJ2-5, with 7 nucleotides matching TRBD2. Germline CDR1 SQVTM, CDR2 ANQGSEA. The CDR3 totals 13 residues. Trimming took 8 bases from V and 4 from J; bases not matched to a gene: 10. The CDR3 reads CSTGAGAGETQYF. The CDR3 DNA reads TGCAGCACTGGGGCGGGAGCGGGAGAGACCCAGTACTTC.